In its sample, the clone carrying this T cell receptor (beta chain) was seen many times. What it binds is unknown. This entry comes from a study of read filtering for tumor transcriptome and immune sequencing. General observations from the study: Single-read clonotypes: about 82% of IR-seq clonotypes (around 3.5% of reads), more than 70% of RNA-seq clonotypes (less than 50% of reads).

Trimming took off 0 bases at V and 7 bases at J, with 7 bases between the two ends. Looked up from germline, CDR1 is MNHNY and CDR2 is SVGAGI (reference sequence). The CDR3 is 13 residues long. Molecular barcoded adaptors covering alpha/delta and beta/gamma chains were used on approximately 400 ng RNA. In TCRdb, the reads were re-called with MiXCR into one record per CDR3 protein. Here the sample spans 50,000 to 65,000 distinct CDR3 sequences, about 21% being singletons. The gene calls are TRBV6-6 and TRBJ1-5; unclear D gene. The source of this sequence is a donor aged 40 or over with multiple myeloma. The specimen sequenced was a population of CD138-negative cells sorted from bone marrow. CDR3 residues: CASSYSGQQPQHF. CDR3 nucleotides: TGTGCCAGCAGTTACTCCGGGCAGCAGCCCCAGCATTTT.